This T cell receptor (beta chain) is drawn from a study of blood T cell repertoires in COVID-19 (dated by TCRdb to 2019 to 2021). General notes on the study: The collaborator samples originated in the United States, Italy and Spain and spanned the acute and convalescent phases of COVID-19. The repertoires were released in a freely available public database meant as a resource for research on the immune response to SARS-CoV-2. Deeply sampled blood TCRbeta repertoires from subjects exposed to, actively infected with, or recovered from COVID-19 were included in the dataset. The samples were drawn from the first 160 participants of the ongoing ImmuneRACE study and from 1,254 subjects provided by 6 global collaborators. Nearly every sample came with metadata listing a de-identified subject ID, COVID-19 status, age in years and sex. Where HLA class I and class II types were available, the types were taken from metadata supplied by the sample provider, not from assay-based typing. The material from the prospective study consisted of cDNA or gDNA derived from T cells, B-cell-depleted T cells, or PBMCs. Paper-wide results and their limitations: How much clinical and demographic metadata was included differed by source and by participant, and the metadata was provided uncurated.

Participants in the prospective study were aged about 18 to 90 years, lived in 20 to 25 United States geographic areas, and enrolled through a virtual design. To assign participants to cohorts, the prospective study relied on clinical history that participants themselves reported in a screening survey and a study questionnaire. For ImmuneRACE Cohort 3, a participant was defined as recovered based on two consecutive negative NP/OP PCR tests, clearance by a healthcare professional, or resolution of symptoms. In the prospective study, whole blood, serum and a nasopharyngeal or oropharyngeal swab were collected from each participant by mobile phlebotomists. Participants in the prospective study had the option to provide additional blood draws and questionnaires over an approximately 2-month period. Before DNA extraction, prospective study blood samples were shipped either frozen or at room temperature.

Cut back by 0 bases and 8 bases, the V and J ends lie 13 bases apart. The CDR3 has 15 amino acids, counting the end cysteine and phenylalanine. The DNA shown is the 45-base CDR3, in frame from base 1. CDR1 and CDR2 are read off the germline V gene as MNHEY and SVGEGT. The immunoSEQ Assay, a bias-controlled multiplex PCR, was used to amplify TCRbeta CDR3 regions from genomic DNA. On the authors' methods: The number of nucleated cells in each sample was estimated from the amplification of reference gene primers within the assay. Sequence reads were collapsed and filtered to measure the absolute abundance of every unique TCRbeta CDR3 rearrangement. For each sample, productive Simpson clonality was calculated as the square root of Simpson's diversity index across productive rearrangements. In TCRdb, the immuneACCESS table is reduced to in-frame sequences with V and J assigned. These tables do not hold every clone; where another copy was compared, an unresolved V gene accounts for under half, and the others remain unexplained. Clonal size and the V and J genes are those of that table, whereas D and trimming came from the DNA. The sample records about 220,000 clones, approximately 83% of which are singletons. Approximately 3.6% of the sample belongs to the ten largest clones.

This clone occurred once. Its antigen remains unidentified. No qualities accompany the bases; no much larger clone lies one base away. The V and J segments used are TRBV6-2 or TRBV6-3 and TRBJ1-4, with TRBD1 perhaps the D gene, on 5 matching bases. The clonotype comes from a woman aged 60-75 years who had recovered from COVID-19. Sequenced input: PBMCs or T cells enriched from blood (not recorded which). The DNA sequence is given as TGTGCCAGCAGTTACTCGGGAGGGGAGATCGAAAAACTGTTTTTT. This sequence encodes CASSYSGGEIEKLFF.